Listed here are 7 T cell receptor beta chains from one sample, sequenced in a study of blood T cell repertoires in COVID-19. The method was immunoSEQ multiplex PCR; TCRdb's version includes in-frame clones alone and lacks a portion of them. The table records 220,000 or so clones, 70% to 90% of them present only once. What was sequenced was peripheral blood. The receptor source for this set is a woman aged 45-60 years with COVID-19, enrolled during active disease.

The chain uses TRBV2 and TRBJ2-3; the match to TRBD2 covers 11 bases. This CDR3 comprises 16 residues. Per the germline V gene, CDR1 is SNHLY and CDR2 is FYNNEI. The J segment lost 0 bases and the V segment lost 3 bases, leaving 2 bases of the junction unmatched. The CDR3 is CASSDVAGGSTDTQYF. The DNA for the CDR3 is TGTGCCAGCAGTGACGTAGCGGGGGGGAGCACAGATACGCAGTATTTT.

This clone was detected once. This sequence joins TRBV6-5 and TRBJ1-3; 7 positions match TRBD1. V dropped 7 bases and J dropped 4; count of bases not matched to a gene: 7. The germline V gene has CDR1 MNHEY and CDR2 SVGAGI. The CDR3 consists of 14 residues. Here the CDR3 reads CASNPDRAGNTIYF. CDR3 DNA: TGTGCCAGCAACCCTGACAGGGCGGGAAACACCATATATTTT.

The rearrangement uses TRBV27 and TRBJ2-1; 10 nucleotides align to TRBD2. From germline, CDR1 is MNHEY and CDR2 SMNVEV (reference sequence). This CDR3 region has 15 residues. J lost 7 bases, V lost 3 bases, and 6 bases had no gene match. CDR3 sequence: CASSLELAGTNEQFF. The CDR3 nucleotides are TGTGCCAGCAGTTTGGAACTAGCGGGGACTAATGAGCAGTTCTTC.

This clone was detected once. V is TRBV7-9 and J is TRBJ1-4; D remains ambiguous. The germline gives CDR1 SEHNR, CDR2 FQNEAQ (reference sequence). The V and J ends lost 5 bases and 8 bases respectively, with 12 bases between them. The CDR3 runs 13 residues. CDR3 amino acids: CASSAEYREKLFF. CDR3 nucleotides: TGTGCCAGCAGCGCCGAGTATCGGGAAAAACTGTTTTTT.

For the CDR3, the DNA is TGTGCCAGCAGTGAATCAGGGGACAACTATGGCTACACCTTC. It specifies CASSESGDNYGYTF. This chain joins TRBV6-1 and TRBJ1-2; D is possibly TRBD1 (6 bases). CDR1 and CDR2 from the germline V gene are MNHNS and SASEGT. The CDR3 totals 14 residues. Trimming pared 2 bases from V and 2 bases from J, leaving 9 bases between.

The DNA of the CDR3 is TGTGCCAGCAGTGAAGCCATGGACAGGGGGGGCGTCACTGAAGCTTTCTTT. Residues: CASSEAMDRGGVTEAFF. The rearrangement joins TRBV2 to TRBJ1-1; 10 bases match TRBD1. Germline V gene data show CDR1 as SNHLY and CDR2 as FYNNEI. Unmatched junction bases numbered 8, after V lost 0 bases and J lost 4 bases. The CDR3 contains 17 residues.

The chain employs TRBV28 and TRBJ1-2; D is undetermined. Germline-derived CDR1 and CDR2 are MDHEN and SYDVKM. The CDR3 runs to 13 residues. V shed 7 bases and J shed 0 bases, with 9 bases lying between them. In DNA, the CDR3 is TGTGCCAGCACCACCCCTACTAACTATGGCTACACCTTC. Residues: CASTTPTNYGYTF.